This T cell receptor (beta chain) was documented in a study of post-analysis software for immune sequencing data. Prepared libraries of TCR beta cDNA carried unique molecular identifiers. Input populations of roughly 0.9 to 10 million T cells gave rise to a few hundred thousand cDNA molecules. One entry per CDR3 protein, called by TCRdb with MiXCR from the PCR reads. Among some 700,000 distinct CDR3 sequences listed, roughly three fifths were seen once. With respect to this clonotype: The antigen is undetermined.

This CDR3 contains 17 residues. Per the germline V gene, CDR1 is LNHNV and CDR2 is YYDKDF (reference sequence). The V and J ends lost 5 bases and 3 bases respectively, with 22 bases between them. Study-wide findings and caveats: Strong same-batch co-clustering of samples appeared with F measure clustering. A significant reduction in normalized Chao1 diversity was observed in multiple sclerosis patients versus controls. Patients used roughly five TRBV segments, including TRBV5-6, TRBV5-1 and TRBV20-1, more often than controls.

Sequenced input: blood. This clonotype was obtained from a girl under 10 years old with multiple sclerosis. The chain is built from TRBV15 and TRBJ1-1, with a weak D call TRBD1 (5 bases). This CDR3 reads CATSGRKIPREDTEAFF. The CDR3, as DNA: TGTGCCACCAGCGGACGAAAGATTCCCAGGGAGGACACTGAAGCTTTCTTT.